Following are 25 T cell receptor beta chains from one sample sequenced in a study of sequential checkpoint blockade in melanoma. Measured with immunoSEQ multiplex PCR; TCRdb has only the in-frame clones, and not every one. Of about 5,100 clones detected, 30% to 35% appear once; the ten largest clones hold approximately 10%. Indicated treatment: randomized to nivolumab then ipilimumab (arm A) or the reverse (arm B). Sequenced material: tumor tissue (inferred from file names), taken from a patient given nivolumab and ipilimumab in sequence. The receptors were gathered from a human donor with melanoma.

Sample share makes this clone medium-sized. The rearrangement uses TRBV19 and TRBJ1-5; TRBD1 matches 7 bases. Germline CDR1 is LNHDA and CDR2 is SQIVND (reference sequence). Losses at the gene ends were 6 bases for V and 0 bases for J; bases not matched to a gene: 8. CDR3 length equals 16 residues. DNA of the CDR3: TGTGCCAGTAGCCTGGGACAGATCTATAGCAATCAGCCCCAGCATTTT. Amino acids: CASSLGQIYSNQPQHF.

The chain combines TRBV8-2 with TRBJ2-3. TRBV8-2 is annotated as a pseudogene. This CDR3 spans 15 amino acids. The DNA of the CDR3 is TGTGCCAGCAGTCCCCTCCAGCTTTTCACAGATACGCAGTATTTT. Protein: CASSPLQLFTDTQYF.

The chain links TRBV18 to TRBJ1-1; 10 nucleotides line up with TRBD1. The germline V gene has CDR1 KGHSH and CDR2 LQKENI. CDR3 length: 15 amino acids. V lost 2 bases to trimming and J lost 3 bases; unmatched junction nucleotides: 3. CDR3: CASSPTGTGDTEAFF. The CDR3 DNA is TGTGCCAGCTCACCAACCGGGACAGGGGACACTGAAGCTTTCTTT.

This clone was observed a few times. V is TRBV10-3 and J is TRBJ1-6, with 8 bases that match TRBD1. In germline, CDR1 is ENHRY, CDR2 SYGVKD. The CDR3 is 14 amino acids. J lost 7 bases, V lost 3 bases, and 2 bases had no gene match. CDR3: CAISDTGGNSPLHF. As DNA, the CDR3 is TGTGCCATCAGTGACACAGGGGGAAATTCACCCCTCCACTTT.

The V call is TRBV19, the J call TRBJ2-4; D is uncertain. Germline V gene lookup returns CDR1 LNHDA and CDR2 SQIVND (reference sequence). This CDR3 region has 13 residues. The V end lost 3 bases, the J end lost 1 base, and 4 bases lay between the germline ends. The CDR3 region is CASSITAKNIQYF. The CDR3 bases are TGTGCCAGTAGTATTACGGCCAAAAACATTCAGTACTTC.

In this sample, this clone turned up a few times. V and J are TRBV11-3 and TRBJ2-7; the D is unclear. V lost 5 bases, J lost 0 bases, and 14 bases lay in between. The CDR3 runs to 15 residues. The germline CDR1 and CDR2 sequences are SGHNT and YENEEA. This chain's CDR3 is CASSVGSSPSYEQYF. Here the CDR3 DNA reads TGTGCCAGCAGCGTAGGGTCGTCCCCCTCCTACGAGCAGTACTTC.

The chain carries TRBV11-3 and TRBJ2-2; maybe TRBD2 (6 bases). Germline-derived CDR1 and CDR2 are SGHNT and YENEEA. Trimming shortened V by 5 bases and J by 5 bases, and 21 bases separated the two germline ends. The CDR3 contains 17 residues. The CDR3: CASSAGLSVPETGELFF. The CDR3 DNA follows: TGTGCCAGCAGCGCGGGGCTTAGCGTGCCGGAGACCGGGGAGCTGTTTTTT.

This clone was counted a few times. The gene calls are TRBV15 and TRBJ1-5; D remains unclear. Germline assignment: CDR1 LNHNV and CDR2 YYDKDF (reference sequence). V was clipped by 3 bases and J by 0 bases, with 18 bases between them. This CDR3 comprises 18 residues. The DNA for the CDR3 is TGTGCCACCAGCAGCGGAGATTCCCCGACTGGTAGCAATCAGCCCCAGCATTTT. Residues: CATSSGDSPTGSNQPQHF.

In this sample, this clone turned up a few times. This chain connects TRBV6-8 to TRBJ1-1; no clear D gene. V was pared by 2 bases and J by 2 bases, with 9 bases between. Germline V gene data show CDR1 as MNHGY and CDR2 as SAAAGT. There are 14 residues in the CDR3. DNA for the CDR3: TGTGCCAGCAGTTACGGTGGGTTTAACACTGAAGCTTTCTTT. Its protein is CASSYGGFNTEAFF.

This chain uses TRBV28 with TRBJ2-2; D ambiguous. Germline CDR1 and CDR2: MDHEN and SYDVKM. The CDR3 length is 12 residues. Trimming cost V 9 bases and J 5 bases, with 10 bases left between them. Here the CDR3 DNA reads TGTGCCAGTATTGGGGTAACCGGGGAGCTGTTTTTT. Translation: CASIGVTGELFF.

The chain combines TRBV19 with TRBJ1-1, with 7 bases that match TRBD1. This CDR3 region has 16 residues. The germline CDR1 and CDR2 sequences are LNHDA and SQIVND (reference sequence). Germline trimming cut 9 bases from V and 0 bases from J; bases unmatched to any gene: 13. The DNA for the CDR3 is TGTGCCAGCGGGACTGACAGGGAGAGCCTGAACACTGAAGCTTTCTTT. This sequence encodes CASGTDRESLNTEAFF.

This clone was observed a handful of times. V and J are TRBV28 and TRBJ2-3; possible D gene TRBD2, 6 bases. V shed 4 bases and J shed 3 bases, with 8 bases lying between them. The CDR3 is 13 amino acids. Germline loops: CDR1 MDHEN, CDR2 SYDVKM. Written as DNA, the CDR3 is TGTGCCAGCAGTTGGGAGGTTACAGATACGCAGTATTTT. Its translation is CASSWEVTDTQYF.

The CDR3 protein is CASSITPYEQYF. DNA of the CDR3: TGTGCCAGCAGCATCACTCCCTACGAGCAGTACTTC. The chain joins TRBV25-1 to TRBJ2-7; unclear D gene. V was clipped by 6 bases and J by 2 bases, with 8 bases between them. This CDR3 region has 12 residues. CDR1 is MGHDK and CDR2 is SYGVNS in the germline V gene.

The chain links TRBV11-3 to TRBJ2-3, with D possibly TRBD2 on 6 matching bases. V gave up 1 base and J gave up 7 bases, with 18 bases separating them. There are 16 residues in the CDR3. Germline CDR1 reads SGHNT; CDR2 reads YENEEA. CDR3 nucleotides: TGTGCCAGCAGCTTAGGACTAGTGGACCCTCCCTATACGCAGTATTTT. Translated, it gives CASSLGLVDPPYTQYF.

This clone was seen a handful of times. The chain uses TRBV7-7 and TRBJ2-5; D possibly corresponds to TRBD2 (5 bases). Germline V gives CDR1 SSHAT, CDR2 FNYEAQ (reference sequence). The CDR3 length is 15 residues. Trimming left V 2 bases short and J 5 bases short, with 15 bases between. CDR3 DNA: TGTGCCAGCAGCTTATCCCCAGAGCCGGGGGAGACCCAGTACTTC. As protein: CASSLSPEPGETQYF.

The rearrangement links TRBV28 to TRBJ1-5, with D perhaps matching TRBD1 (6 bases). Trimming removed 2 bases at V and 2 bases at J, with 19 bases between. The CDR3 runs to 18 residues. Germline-derived CDR1 and CDR2 are MDHEN and SYDVKM. CDR3 in amino acids: CASSLISLDSSGNQPQHF. DNA of the CDR3: TGTGCCAGCAGTTTAATATCATTGGACAGCTCAGGCAATCAGCCCCAGCATTTT. Looking up the rest from reference TRBV28 and TRBJ1-5 gives the full variable domain: DVKVTQSSRYLVKRTGEKVFLECVQDMDHENMFWYRQDPGLGLRLIYFSYDVKMKEKGDIPEGYSVSREKKERFSLILESASTNQTSMYLCASSLISLDSSGNQPQHFGDGTRLSIL.

There are a few counts of this clone. The rearrangement links TRBV28 to TRBJ1-5; no firm D call. Germline V gene lookup returns CDR1 MDHEN and CDR2 SYDVKM. V lost 2 bases and J lost 3, with 11 bases in between. This CDR3 has 15 residues. CDR3 DNA: TGTGCCAGCAGTTTAGCCCCGGCGGACAATCAGCCCCAGCATTTT. Translation gives CASSLAPADNQPQHF.

This chain links TRBV19 with TRBJ2-5; D is unclear. The CDR3 runs 14 residues. With 8 bases removed from V and 0 bases from J, the gap between germline ends came to 13 bases. Germline CDR1 is LNHDA and CDR2 is SQIVND (reference sequence). CDR3 sequence: CASQRNGYQETQYF. The CDR3 DNA reads TGTGCCAGTCAGAGGAACGGGTACCAAGAGACCCAGTACTTC.

This clone was observed a handful of times. The chain uses TRBV5-1 and TRBJ2-3, with TRBD2 identical over 12 bases. This CDR3 has 19 amino acids. The germline CDR1 and CDR2 sequences are SGHRS and YFSETQ. The V segment lost 1 base and the J segment 1 base; nucleotides outside the gene matches: 10. CDR3 region: CASSLPTSGGWNGTDTQYF. In DNA form, the CDR3 reads TGCGCCAGCAGCTTGCCGACTAGCGGGGGTTGGAATGGCACAGATACGCAGTATTTT.

The chain couples TRBV5-1 to TRBJ1-4; the match to TRBD1 covers 11 bases. The germline V gene encodes CDR1 SGHRS and CDR2 YFSETQ. The CDR3 extends over 19 amino acids. With 0 bases clipped from V and 4 bases from J, the junction kept 11 bases outside the gene matches. CDR3 coding DNA: TGCGCCAGCAGCTTGGCCCTCGGGACAGGGGGAATTGGTAATGAAAAACTGTTTTTT. As protein: CASSLALGTGGIGNEKLFF.

The chain links TRBV5-1 to TRBJ1-1; D gene unclear. The length of the CDR3 is 15 residues. Germline V gives CDR1 SGHRS, CDR2 YFSETQ. Trimming took off 3 bases at V and 1 base at J, with 13 bases between the two ends. The CDR3 DNA reads TGCGCCAGCAGCTCGTCTCGATGGGGGAACACTGAAGCTTTCTTT. Encoded protein: CASSSSRWGNTEAFF.

This clone was observed a handful of times. The chain combines TRBV27 with TRBJ2-3; 9 bases map to TRBD1. The ends lost 6 bases at V and 3 bases at J; junction bases unmatched: 10. There are 16 residues in the CDR3. CDR1 and CDR2 (germline): MNHEY, SMNVEV (reference sequence). DNA of the CDR3: TGTGCCAGCAGCCTCTGGACAGGGGTGTCGACAGATACGCAGTATTTT. It encodes CASSLWTGVSTDTQYF.

The chain joins TRBV29-1 to TRBJ1-2; the D is unclear. This CDR3 spans 13 amino acids. The V gene's germline CDR1 is SQVTM and CDR2 ANQGSEA. Deletions cut 7 bases from V and 8 bases from J, with 20 bases between. CDR3 coding DNA: TGCAGCGGGATTGCGGGGAAATCGCAAGGCTACACCTTC. Its translation is CSGIAGKSQGYTF.

The genes are TRBV28 and TRBJ1-5; D gene ambiguous. The CDR3 has 15 residues. V lost 5 bases, J lost 2 bases, and 13 bases lay in between. Germline V lookup: CDR1 MDHEN, CDR2 SYDVKM. The DNA of the CDR3 is TGTGCCAGCAGTGAGAGAGGATTCCGCAATCAGCCCCAGCATTTT. Protein: CASSERGFRNQPQHF.

Only a few counts were recorded for this clone. The chain joins TRBV18 to TRBJ1-1; D is uncertain. The CDR3 contains 14 residues. V was shortened by 2 bases and J by 3 bases, with 10 bases between the two germline ends. Germline V gene lookup returns CDR1 KGHSH and CDR2 LQKENI. CDR3 in DNA: TGTGCCAGCTCACCATCAGAACCTTACACTGAAGCTTTCTTT. This sequence encodes CASSPSEPYTEAFF.